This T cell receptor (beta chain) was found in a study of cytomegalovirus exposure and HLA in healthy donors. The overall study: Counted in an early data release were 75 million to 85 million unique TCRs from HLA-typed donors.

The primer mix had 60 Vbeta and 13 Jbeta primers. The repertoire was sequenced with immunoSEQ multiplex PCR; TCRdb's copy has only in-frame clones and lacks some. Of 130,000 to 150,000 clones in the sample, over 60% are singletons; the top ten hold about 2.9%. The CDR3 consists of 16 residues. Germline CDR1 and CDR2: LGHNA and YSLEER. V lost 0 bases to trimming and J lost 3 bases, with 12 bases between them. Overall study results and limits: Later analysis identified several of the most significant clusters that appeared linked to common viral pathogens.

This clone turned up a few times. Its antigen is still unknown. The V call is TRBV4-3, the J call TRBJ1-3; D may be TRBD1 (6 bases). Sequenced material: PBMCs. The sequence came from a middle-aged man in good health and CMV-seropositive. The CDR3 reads CASSQEQGNNGNTIYF. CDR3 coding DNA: TGCGCCAGCAGCCAAGAACAGGGAAATAATGGAAACACCATATATTTT.